The next 12 T cell receptor beta chains were all read from a single sample in a study of shared clonotypes between healthy human individuals. Data came from immunoSEQ multiplex PCR; TCRdb stores just in-frame clones and leaves some out. The sample consists of approximately 2.5 million clones, more than 80% of them appearing once. The source material was naive CD4+ T cells sorted from blood. This sample's subset: CD45RA+ positively selected. The receptors derive from a young man in good health.

V and J are TRBV7-2 and TRBJ1-1, with TRBD1 as a possible D gene (5 bases). CDR3 size: 17 residues. Trimming removed 4 bases at V and 2 bases at J, with 20 bases between. Germline V gene lookup returns CDR1 SGHTA and CDR2 FQGNSA. The CDR3: CASSSPLGQKPNTEAFF. CDR3 bases: TGTGCCAGCAGCTCTCCATTGGGGCAGAAACCCAACACTGAAGCTTTCTTT. The whole variable domain, filled in from reference TRBV7-2 and TRBJ1-1, reads GAGVSQSPSNKVTEKGKDVELRCDPISGHTALYWYRQSLGQGLEFLIYFQGNSAPDKSGLPSDRFSAERTGGSVSTLTIQRTQQEDSAVYLCASSSPLGQKPNTEAFFGQGTRLTVV.

A remark on this clone: The same CDR3 is also encoded by other DNA sequences in this sample. This chain uses TRBV30 with TRBJ1-1; maybe TRBD1 (5 bases). In germline, CDR1 is GTSNPN, CDR2 SVGIG (reference sequence). This CDR3 comprises 13 residues. The germline V and J ends were trimmed by 0 bases and 4 bases, with 9 bases remaining between them. The CDR3 sequence is CAWSVRGGTEAFF. CDR3 bases: TGTGCCTGGAGTGTACGTGGGGGCACTGAAGCTTTCTTT.

This clone occurred a few times. The chain couples TRBV10-3 to TRBJ1-1, with TRBD1 identical over 7 bases. Germline V CDR1 and CDR2: ENHRY, SYGVKD. V was clipped by 5 bases and J by 4 bases; unmatched bases: 7. The CDR3 sequence is 14 residues long. CDR3 bases: TGTGCCATCAGTCGACAGGGTAGTAGCACTGAAGCTTTCTTT. This encodes CAISRQGSSTEAFF.

The chain recombines TRBV18 with TRBJ2-5; TRBD1 might be the D (6 bases). CDR1 and CDR2 from the germline V gene are KGHSH and LQKENI. Trimming stripped 0 bases from V and 5 bases from J, with 13 bases between. This CDR3 spans 15 amino acids. The CDR3, as DNA: TGTGCCAGCTCACCACCGTCAGGGGCCGGGGAGACCCAGTACTTC. Translation gives CASSPPSGAGETQYF.

The V gene is TRBV10-3, the J gene TRBJ2-3; 8 nucleotides align to TRBD2. CDR1 and CDR2 (germline): ENHRY, SYGVKD. The CDR3 has 13 residues. The J segment lost 2 bases and the V segment lost 6 bases, leaving 1 base of the junction unmatched. The CDR3, as DNA: TGTGCCATCAGGGGACTAGTCACAGATACGCAGTATTTT. Its protein is CAIRGLVTDTQYF.

The CDR3 DNA sequence: TGTGCCAGCAGCGTAGCTGGGGTCTCACCCCTCCACTTT. Translation gives CASSVAGVSPLHF. This chain links TRBV9 with TRBJ1-6; D not certain. V was clipped by 0 bases and J by 10 bases, with 8 bases between them. Germline CDR1 is SGDLS and CDR2 is YYNGEE. The CDR3 covers 13 residues.

This sequence joins TRBV27 and TRBJ1-4; 8 nucleotides agree with TRBD1. The germline V gene has CDR1 MNHEY and CDR2 SMNVEV (reference sequence). CDR3 length equals 15 residues. The J segment lost 5 bases and the V segment lost 5 bases, leaving 7 bases of the junction unmatched. This CDR3 reads CASSLRTGTNEKLFF. The CDR3 nucleotides read TGTGCCAGCAGTCTTCGGACAGGGACGAATGAAAAACTGTTTTTT.

The J gene is TRBJ1-1, the V gene TRBV5-1; D is perhaps TRBD1 (5 bases). V lost 0 bases and J 8 bases, leaving 14 bases between the germline ends. This CDR3 comprises 14 residues. Germline V CDR1 and CDR2: SGHRS, YFSETQ. CDR3 DNA: TGCGCCAGCAGCTTGGGGGGCATAATACGGGAAGCTTTCTTT. Encoded protein: CASSLGGIIREAFF.

In this sample, this clone turned up a few times. Other nucleotide sequences from this sample produce the same CDR3. Here the CDR3 reads CASTGHYEQYF. CDR3 in DNA: TGTGCCAGCACCGGGCACTACGAGCAGTACTTC. The chain recombines TRBV2 with TRBJ2-7; D is uncertain. Deletions cut 7 bases from V and 3 bases from J, with 7 bases between. The germline gives CDR1 SNHLY, CDR2 FYNNEI. The CDR3 contains 11 residues.

The chain has TRBV11-2 and TRBJ2-5; 8 nucleotides line up with TRBD2. This CDR3 has 16 amino acids. The germline V gene encodes CDR1 SGHAT and CDR2 FQNNGV. The J segment lost 5 bases and the V segment lost 3 bases, leaving 11 bases of the junction unmatched. CDR3 bases: TGTGCCAGCAGCTTCAACCCAGCGGGAGCGGGTGAGACCCAGTACTTC. It is translated as CASSFNPAGAGETQYF.

This clone occurred once. The chain carries TRBV6-1 and TRBJ2-2, with D perhaps being TRBD1 or TRBD2 (5 bases each). The CDR3 contains 15 residues. Trimming pared 6 bases from V and 0 bases from J, leaving 11 bases between. Germline V CDR1 and CDR2: MNHNS, SASEGT. The CDR3 region has the DNA TGTGCCAGCAGGATGGGGGACGCGAACACCGGGGAGCTGTTTTTT. It specifies CASRMGDANTGELFF.

V gene TRBV6-1 combines with J gene TRBJ2-1, with TRBD1 identical over 7 bases. The junction had 13 bases not matched to a gene; V was cut back by 1 base and J by 10 bases. The CDR3 spans 16 residues. CDR1 is MNHNS, CDR2 SASEGT, per germline. CDR3 sequence (DNA): TGTGCCAGCAGTGAAGGTATGACAGGGATCCTGGGGGAGCAGTTCTTC. Its translation is CASSEGMTGILGEQFF.